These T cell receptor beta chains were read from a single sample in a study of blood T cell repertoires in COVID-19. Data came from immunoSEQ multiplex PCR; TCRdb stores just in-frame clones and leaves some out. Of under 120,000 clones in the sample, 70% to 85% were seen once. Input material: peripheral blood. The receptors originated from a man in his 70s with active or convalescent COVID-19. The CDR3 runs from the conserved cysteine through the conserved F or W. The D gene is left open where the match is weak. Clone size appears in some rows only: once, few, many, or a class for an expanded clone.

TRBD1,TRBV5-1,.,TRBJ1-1,CASSHQGVRTEAFF,TGCGCCAGCAGCCATCAGGGGGTAAGGACTGAAGCTTTCTTT
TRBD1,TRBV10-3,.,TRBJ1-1,CAIRGTGKDTEAFF,TGTGCCATCAGGGGGACAGGGAAGGACACTGAAGCTTTCTTT
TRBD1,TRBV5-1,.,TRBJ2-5,CASSEGTAQETQYF,TGCGCCAGCAGCGAAGGGACAGCCCAAGAGACCCAGTACTTC
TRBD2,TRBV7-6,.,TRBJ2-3,CASSRDPSGGEHKSDTQYF,TGTGCCAGCAGCCGAGACCCTAGCGGGGGGGAGCATAAGTCAGATACGCAGTATTTT
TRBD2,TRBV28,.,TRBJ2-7,CASSFTSGRAGSYEQYF,TGTGCCAGCAGTTTTACTAGCGGGAGGGCCGGGAGCTACGAGCAGTACTTC
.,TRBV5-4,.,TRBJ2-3,CASSFVPGFSTDTQYF,TGTGCCAGCAGCTTTGTCCCAGGGTTTAGCACAGATACGCAGTATTTT
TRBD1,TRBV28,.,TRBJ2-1,CASTSFRGLNEQFF,TGTGCCAGCACCTCTTTTAGGGGGCTTAATGAGCAGTTCTTC
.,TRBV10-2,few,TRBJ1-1,CASSESGRVNTEAFF,TGCGCCAGCAGTGAGTCTGGCAGGGTAAACACTGAAGCTTTCTTT
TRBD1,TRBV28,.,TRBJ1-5,CASSSGTGRSIQPQHF,TGTGCCAGCAGTTCGGGGACAGGGAGATCAATTCAGCCCCAGCATTTT
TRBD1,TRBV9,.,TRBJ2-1,CASSVGDRAYNEQFF,TGTGCCAGCAGCGTAGGGGACAGGGCCTACAATGAGCAGTTCTTC
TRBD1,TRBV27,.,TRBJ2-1,CASSLSPGQVYNEQFF,TGTGCCAGCAGTTTATCCCCGGGACAGGTGTACAATGAGCAGTTCTTC
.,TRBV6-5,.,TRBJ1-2,CASTLPGLGYTF,TGTGCCAGCACTTTACCAGGGCTTGGCTACACCTTC
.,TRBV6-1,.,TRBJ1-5,CASSEAWGPVGPQHF,TGTGCCAGCAGTGAAGCTTGGGGGCCGGTGGGACCCCAGCATTTT
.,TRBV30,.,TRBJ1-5,CAWSREIGGQPQHF,TGTGCCTGGAGTCGGGAGATCGGTGGACAGCCCCAGCATTTT
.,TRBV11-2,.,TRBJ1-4,CASDASGRGEKLFF,TGTGCCAGCGACGCCTCGGGGAGAGGGGAAAAACTGTTTTTT
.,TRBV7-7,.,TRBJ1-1,CASSSNEATEAFF,TGTGCTAGCAGCTCTAACGAGGCCACTGAAGCTTTCTTT
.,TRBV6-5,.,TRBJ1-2,CASSQKFNYGYTF,TGTGCCAGCAGCCAAAAATTTAACTATGGCTACACCTTC
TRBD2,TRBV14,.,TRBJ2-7,CASSPRLPGPGGEQYF,TGTGCCAGCAGCCCCCGACTTCCCGGCCCGGGGGGCGAGCAGTACTTC
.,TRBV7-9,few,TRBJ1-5,CASSLVLLGDNQPQHF,TGTGCCAGCAGCTTAGTACTCTTAGGAGACAATCAGCCCCAGCATTTT
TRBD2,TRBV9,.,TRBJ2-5,CASSVGSGGAGTQYF,TGTGCCAGCAGCGTAGGTAGCGGGGGGGCCGGGACCCAGTACTTC
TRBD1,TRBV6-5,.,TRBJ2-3,CASSYSGQESQYF,TGTGCCAGCAGTTACTCAGGACAGGAATCACAGTATTTT
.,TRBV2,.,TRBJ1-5,CASSVGRVGGNQPQHF,TGTGCCAGCAGTGTCGGCAGGGTAGGAGGGAATCAGCCCCAGCATTTT
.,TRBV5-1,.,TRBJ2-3,CASSLVGTALSTQYF,TGCGCCAGCAGCTTGGTAGGGACTGCCCTATCTACGCAGTATTTT
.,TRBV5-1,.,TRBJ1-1,CASSQQGLSEAFF,TGCGCCAGCAGCCAACAGGGTTTGTCTGAAGCTTTCTTT
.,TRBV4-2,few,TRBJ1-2,CASSQDRRARESYTF,TGTGCCAGCAGCCAAGATCGTAGGGCGAGGGAAAGCTACACCTTC
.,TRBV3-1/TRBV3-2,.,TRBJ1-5,CASSQPGNDQPQHF,TGTGCCAGCAGCCAGCCCGGGAACGATCAGCCCCAGCATTTT
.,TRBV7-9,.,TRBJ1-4,CASSRGGVNEKLFF,TGTGCCAGCAGCCGAGGAGGGGTTAATGAAAAACTGTTTTTT
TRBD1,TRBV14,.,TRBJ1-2,CASSHLVQGIYGYTF,TGTGCCAGCAGCCACCTTGTACAGGGGATATATGGCTACACCTTC
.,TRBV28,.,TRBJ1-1,CASSLSGLYTEAFF,TGTGCCAGCAGTCTCTCAGGGCTTTACACTGAAGCTTTCTTT
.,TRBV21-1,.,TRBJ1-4,CASSKIPGPGVSEKLFF,TGTGCCAGCAGCAAAATCCCCGGACCGGGGGTAAGTGAAAAACTGTTTTTT
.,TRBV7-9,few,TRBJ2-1,CASSHDRYNEQFF,TGTGCCAGCAGCCATGACAGATACAATGAGCAGTTCTTC
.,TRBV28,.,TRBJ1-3,CASSTRGPISGNTIYF,TGTGCCAGCAGTACCCGCGGGCCCATCTCTGGAAACACCATATATTTT
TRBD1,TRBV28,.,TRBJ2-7,CASSPPSGTAPYEQYF,TGTGCCAGCAGTCCGCCGTCCGGGACAGCTCCCTACGAGCAGTACTTC
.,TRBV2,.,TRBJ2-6,CASSRGIDGANVLTF,TGTGCCAGCAGCAGAGGGATCGATGGGGCCAACGTCCTGACTTTC
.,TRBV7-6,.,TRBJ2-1,CASSLAGENNEQFF,TGTGCCAGCAGCTTAGCGGGAGAAAACAATGAGCAGTTCTTC
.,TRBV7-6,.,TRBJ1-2,CASSLGGRDTTNYGYTF,TGTGCCAGCAGCTTAGGAGGGAGGGACACTACTAACTATGGCTACACCTTC
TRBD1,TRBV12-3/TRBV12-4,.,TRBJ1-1,CASRGTGNTEAFF,TGTGCCAGCAGAGGGACAGGGAACACTGAAGCTTTCTTT
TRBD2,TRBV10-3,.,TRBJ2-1,CAISEPPTSGTDNEQFF,TGTGCCATCAGTGAGCCCCCGACTAGCGGGACTGACAATGAGCAGTTCTTC
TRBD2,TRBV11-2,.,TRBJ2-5,CASSLRLAGGGETQYF,TGTGCCAGCAGCTTAAGACTAGCGGGAGGAGGGGAGACCCAGTACTTC
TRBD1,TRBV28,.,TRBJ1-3,CASSLTGPGNTIYF,TGTGCCAGCAGTTTGACAGGGCCTGGAAACACCATATATTTT
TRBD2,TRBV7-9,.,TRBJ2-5,CASSRPGLLRETQYF,TGTGCCAGCAGCCGTCCGGGACTACTTCGCGAGACCCAGTACTTC
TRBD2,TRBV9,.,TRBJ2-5,CASSQGGTSGGPPQETQYF,TGTGCCAGCAGCCAGGGCGGGACTAGCGGGGGGCCACCGCAAGAGACCCAGTACTTC
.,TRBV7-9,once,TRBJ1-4,CASSLARGGEKLFF,TGTGCCAGCAGCTTAGCAAGGGGAGGCGAAAAACTGTTTTTT
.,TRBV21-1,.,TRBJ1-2,CASSKRQGTGGPPSNYGYTF,TGTGCCAGCAGCAAAAGGCAGGGGACAGGGGGCCCGCCTTCTAACTATGGCTACACCTTC
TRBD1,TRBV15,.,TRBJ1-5,CATSRDRLRQPQHF,TGTGCCACCAGCAGGGACAGGCTAAGGCAGCCCCAGCATTTT
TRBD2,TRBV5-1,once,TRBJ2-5,CASSLTSGQETQYF,TGCGCCAGCAGCTTGACTAGCGGGCAAGAGACCCAGTACTTC
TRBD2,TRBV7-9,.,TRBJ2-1,CASSLGNSGRNEQFF,TGTGCCAGCAGCTTAGGTAATAGCGGGCGCAATGAGCAGTTCTTC
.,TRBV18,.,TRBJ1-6,CASSGTQTNSPLHF,TGTGCCAGCTCAGGGACACAAACTAATTCACCCCTCCACTTT